Each of the 29 T cell receptor beta chains below was sequenced from the same sample in a study of blood T cell repertoires in COVID-19. The protocol was immunoSEQ multiplex PCR, while the TCRdb copy is restricted to in-frame clones and leaves out a portion. Of some 74,000 clones listed, approximately 91% are singletons. The material sequenced was peripheral blood. The source is a man aged 50 or older with acute or convalescent COVID-19.

The chain employs TRBV4-1 and TRBJ2-3; unclear D gene. The CDR3 is 13 amino acids. V lost 3 bases and J 1 base, leaving 5 bases between the germline ends. The germline CDR1 and CDR2 sequences are MGHRA and YSYEKL. CDR3 loop: CASSHPGTDTQYF. In DNA form, the CDR3 reads TGCGCCAGCAGCCACCCCGGCACAGATACGCAGTATTTT.

V and J are TRBV7-2 and TRBJ2-7; D is uncertain. From germline, CDR1 is SGHTA and CDR2 FQGNSA. CDR3 size: 13 residues. The germline V and J ends were trimmed by 5 bases and 1 base, with 9 bases remaining between them. CDR3: CASSLPGSYEQYF. For the CDR3, the DNA is TGTGCCAGCAGCCTCCCAGGATCCTACGAGCAGTACTTC.

V gene TRBV19 combines with J gene TRBJ1-5; 9 bases are shared with TRBD1. J gave up 1 base and V 9 bases, and 4 bases lay outside the gene matches. The CDR3 is 14 residues long. Germline V gives CDR1 LNHDA, CDR2 SQIVND (reference sequence). CDR3: CASQQGASNQPQHF. Here the CDR3 DNA reads TGTGCCAGCCAACAGGGGGCCAGCAATCAGCCCCAGCATTTT.

The gene calls are TRBV27 and TRBJ1-5; possibly TRBD1 for D (5 bases). V was clipped by 5 bases and J by 0 bases, with 11 bases between them. CDR1 is MNHEY, CDR2 SMNVEV, per germline (reference sequence). CDR3 length equals 15 residues. The CDR3 loop is CASSGGDPSNQPQHF. The CDR3 nucleotides read TGTGCCAGCAGTGGAGGGGACCCTAGCAATCAGCCCCAGCATTTT.

The chain couples TRBV7-9 to TRBJ1-1; 8 bases are shared with TRBD1. From germline, CDR1 is SEHNR and CDR2 FQNEAQ (reference sequence). The CDR3 has 14 residues. J lost 1 base, V lost 5 bases, and 3 bases had no gene match. CDR3 sequence reads: CASSRTGRNTEAFF. The CDR3 DNA follows: TGTGCCAGCAGCCGGACAGGGCGGAACACTGAAGCTTTCTTT.

V gene TRBV18 combines with J gene TRBJ1-2; D gene ambiguous. Trimming shortened V by 6 bases and J by 3 bases, and 8 bases separated the two germline ends. Germline lookup yields CDR1 KGHSH and CDR2 LQKENI. The CDR3 totals 12 residues. As DNA, the CDR3 is TGTGCCAGCTCCGCTCGGGACTATGGCTACACCTTC. Residues: CASSARDYGYTF. The full variable domain, with the rest looked up from reference TRBV18 and TRBJ1-2, is NAGVMQNPRHLVRRRGQEARLRCSPMKGHSHVYWYRQLPEEGLKFMVYLQKENIIDESGMPKERFSAEFPKEGPSILRIQQVVRGDSAAYFCASSARDYGYTFGSGTRLTVV.

This CDR3 is CAISGNVRTGVSEAFF. The CDR3 DNA sequence: TGTGCCATCAGTGGAAACGTCCGGACAGGGGTATCTGAAGCTTTCTTT. The chain employs TRBV10-3 and TRBJ1-1; 9 nucleotides agree with TRBD1. V was clipped by 4 bases and J by 6 bases; unmatched bases: 12. This CDR3 comprises 16 residues. Germline V gives CDR1 ENHRY, CDR2 SYGVKD.

V and J are TRBV9 and TRBJ2-5; 8 bases are a match to TRBD2. J was trimmed by 5 bases and V by 0 bases; bases with no gene match: 6. This CDR3 spans 15 amino acids. Germline CDR1 and CDR2: SGDLS and YYNGEE. The CDR3 here is CASSVAGGVWETQYF. The CDR3 region has the DNA TGTGCCAGCAGCGTAGCGGGGGGGGTCTGGGAGACCCAGTACTTC.

This clone was found once. The chain has TRBV9 and TRBJ2-5, with a possible D match to TRBD1 (5 bases). The V end lost 0 bases, the J end lost 3 bases, and 9 bases lay between the germline ends. The germline gives CDR1 SGDLS, CDR2 YYNGEE. The CDR3 spans 14 residues. CDR3 loop: CASSVAQGKETQYF. In nucleotides, the CDR3 is TGTGCCAGCAGCGTAGCTCAGGGAAAAGAGACCCAGTACTTC.

This clone was seen just once. V gene TRBV9 combines with J gene TRBJ2-5; D may be TRBD2 (7 bases). The V end was cut by 3 bases, the J end by 4 bases, with 16 bases between. Germline-derived CDR1 and CDR2 are SGDLS and YYNGEE. The CDR3 is made up of 15 amino acids. CDR3 nucleotide sequence: TGTGCCAGCAGCGAGGGGGGGAGGATTGGAGAGACCCAGTACTTC. Amino acids: CASSEGGRIGETQYF.

This clone was detected a few times. The chain joins TRBV5-1 to TRBJ1-4, with 7 bases matching TRBD1. CDR3 length: 15 residues. Germline lookup yields CDR1 SGHRS and CDR2 YFSETQ. J was trimmed by 8 bases and V by 0 bases; bases with no gene match: 7. CDR3 nucleotides: TGCGCCAGCAGCTTGGGTAACAGGGGTTCCGAAAAACTGTTTTTT. It is translated as CASSLGNRGSEKLFF.

The V gene is TRBV5-5, the J gene TRBJ2-7; 7 nucleotides line up with TRBD1. Unmatched junction bases numbered 4, after V lost 4 bases and J lost 0 bases. From germline, CDR1 is SGHKS and CDR2 YYEKEE (reference sequence). This CDR3 has 14 residues. The CDR3 reads CASSRRDSSYEQYF. CDR3 in DNA: TGTGCCAGCAGCCGACGGGACAGCTCCTACGAGCAGTACTTC. Using reference TRBV5-5 and TRBJ2-7 for the parts outside the CDR3, the full variable domain is DAGVTQSPTHLIKTRGQQVTLRCSPISGHKSVSWYQQVLGQGPQFIFQYYEKEERGRGNFPDRFSARQFPNYSSELNVNALLLGDSALYLCASSRRDSSYEQYFGPGTRLTVT.

The V gene is TRBV12-3 or TRBV12-4, the J gene TRBJ2-1; 7 nucleotides match TRBD2. V shed 5 bases and J 10 bases; nucleotides not matched to a gene: 8. This CDR3 spans 13 amino acids. The CDR3 nucleotides read TGTGCCAGCAGTCCAGGACTAGTCGGGGAGCAGTTCTTC. It yields the protein CASSPGLVGEQFF.

The V call is TRBV10-3, the J call TRBJ2-1; a possible D gene is TRBD1 (8 bases). The V end was cut by 4 bases, the J end by 12 bases, with 13 bases between. The CDR3 contains 12 residues. Germline V gives CDR1 ENHRY, CDR2 SYGVKD. The CDR3: CAISGGGTGQFF. The DNA of the CDR3 is TGTGCCATCAGTGGGGGAGGGACAGGGCAGTTCTTC.

The chain uses TRBV11-2 and TRBJ2-7; 9 bases match TRBD1. The CDR3 is made up of 15 amino acids. With 1 base clipped from V and 7 bases from J, the junction kept 8 bases outside the gene matches. From germline, CDR1 is SGHAT and CDR2 FQNNGV. DNA of the CDR3: TGTGCCAGCAGCTTAGGTTCCGGGACAGGGAATGAGCAGTACTTC. Protein: CASSLGSGTGNEQYF.

This sequence joins TRBV6-1 and TRBJ2-7; perhaps TRBD2 as D (5 bases). The germline V gene has CDR1 MNHNS and CDR2 SASEGT. Trimming removed 1 base from V and 3 bases from J, with 13 bases in between. This CDR3 contains 15 residues. The CDR3 DNA is TGTGCCAGCAGTGAAGGACCTAGCCTAATCTACGAGCAGTACTTC. As protein: CASSEGPSLIYEQYF.

The V gene is TRBV28, the J gene TRBJ2-2, with D perhaps TRBD2 (5 bases). Germline V lookup: CDR1 MDHEN, CDR2 SYDVKM. The CDR3 spans 14 residues. Trimming pared 4 bases from V and 0 bases from J, leaving 6 bases between. The CDR3 is CASSSGANTGELFF. As DNA, the CDR3 is TGTGCCAGCAGTTCCGGGGCGAACACCGGGGAGCTGTTTTTT.

V is TRBV13 and J is TRBJ1-6; 7 bases match TRBD1. Germline loops: CDR1 PRHDT, CDR2 FYEKMQ (reference sequence). Trimming at V came to 3 bases and at J to 9 bases, leaving 5 bases not matched to a gene. The CDR3 runs to 14 residues. CDR3: CASSFRQGSSPLHF. The CDR3 bases are TGTGCCAGCAGCTTTCGACAGGGCAGTTCACCCCTCCACTTT.

This chain connects TRBV13 to TRBJ1-2; possible D gene TRBD1, 6 bases. The CDR3 is made up of 14 amino acids. CDR1 PRHDT and CDR2 FYEKMQ come from the germline V gene (reference sequence). V was pared by 3 bases and J by 7 bases, with 15 bases between. The CDR3 protein is CASSFRGGGSGYTF. CDR3 coding DNA: TGTGCCAGCAGCTTTCGGGGGGGCGGTTCTGGCTACACCTTC.

The V gene is TRBV6-5, the J gene TRBJ1-2, with TRBD1 matching over 7 bases. The CDR3 totals 14 residues. Germline loops: CDR1 MNHEY, CDR2 SVGAGI. V trimming: 5 bases; J trimming: 4 bases; junction bases outside the gene matches: 7. CDR3 protein: CASSPRGRLYGYTF. The CDR3 DNA reads as TGTGCCAGCAGTCCGAGGGGGCGTCTCTATGGCTACACCTTC.

The chain links TRBV11-1 to TRBJ2-2; D uncertain. V lost 3 bases, J lost 2 bases, and 4 bases lay in between. The V gene's germline CDR1 is SGHAT and CDR2 FQDESV (reference sequence). The CDR3 covers 13 residues. The CDR3 DNA follows: TGTGCCAGCAGCTTGTCAAACACCGGGGAGCTGTTTTTT. The encoded protein is CASSLSNTGELFF.

The V and J genes are TRBV19 and TRBJ2-5, with 7 nucleotides matching TRBD1. Germline V gene data show CDR1 as LNHDA and CDR2 as SQIVND (reference sequence). The CDR3 spans 13 residues. V dropped 4 bases and J dropped 5; count of bases not matched to a gene: 4. CDR3 loop: CASSSDRVETQYF. The CDR3 DNA reads TGTGCCAGTAGTAGCGACAGGGTGGAGACCCAGTACTTC.

This chain links TRBV6-5 with TRBJ2-7, with D perhaps matching TRBD2 (5 bases). V lost 7 bases and J lost 1, with 11 bases in between. The germline V gene has CDR1 MNHEY and CDR2 SVGAGI. The CDR3 has 13 amino acids. CDR3 nucleotide sequence: TGTGCCAGCACCCCCGGGGAATCCTACGAGCAGTACTTC. This translates into CASTPGESYEQYF.

This chain uses TRBV9 with TRBJ2-3; maybe TRBD2 (5 bases). V dropped 3 bases and J dropped 3 bases, with 5 bases sitting between them. This CDR3 is 12 amino acids long. The V gene's germline CDR1 is SGDLS and CDR2 YYNGEE. CDR3 nucleotide sequence: TGTGCCAGCAGCGCGGGGACAGATACGCAGTATTTT. Amino acid sequence: CASSAGTDTQYF.

This clone was detected once. J is TRBJ2-7 and V is TRBV30; no clear D gene. V lost 1 base to trimming and J lost 2 bases, with 3 bases between them. The length of the CDR3 is 11 residues. The V gene's germline CDR1 is GTSNPN and CDR2 SVGIG (reference sequence). CDR3 sequence reads: CAWSAAYEQYF. The CDR3 region has the DNA TGTGCCTGGAGTGCCGCCTACGAGCAGTACTTC.

Points on this clone: The junction departs from germline at one end; a sequencing error may be responsible. Different DNA sequences within this sample yield the same CDR3. The rearrangement links TRBV2 to TRBJ2-1, with 11 bases aligning to TRBD2. Germline lookup yields CDR1 SNHLY and CDR2 FYNNEI. The CDR3 covers 15 residues. The DNA for the CDR3 is TGTGCCAGCAGTCGACTAGCGGGGCCCTACAATGAGCAATTCTTC. Its protein is CASSRLAGPYNEQFF.

The CDR3 spells CASSARTGGGEQYF. The CDR3 bases are TGTGCCAGCAGCGCCCGGACAGGGGGTGGTGAGCAGTACTTC. V usage is TRBV5-4 and J usage is TRBJ2-7, with TRBD1 matching 10 bases. The V gene end was trimmed by 4 bases and the J gene end by 7 bases; junction bases not matched to a gene: 8. The CDR3 is made up of 14 amino acids. Germline CDR1 reads SGHNT; CDR2 reads YYREEE (reference sequence).

The chain links TRBV2 to TRBJ2-7, with D perhaps TRBD1 (5 bases). V lost 2 bases and J lost 2, with 10 bases in between. Germline V CDR1 and CDR2: SNHLY, FYNNEI. This CDR3 spans 14 amino acids. CDR3 DNA: TGTGCCAGCAGTGAAATGCTGACAGCCTACGAGCAGTACTTC. Amino acids: CASSEMLTAYEQYF.

V and J are TRBV6-5 and TRBJ1-2, with 8 nucleotides matching TRBD1. The CDR3 runs 13 residues. The V and J ends lost 6 bases and 7 bases, in that order; junction bases with no gene match: 7. Germline CDR1 MNHEY, CDR2 SVGAGI. CDR3 sequence: CASRSGQEAGYTF. The CDR3 coding sequence is TGTGCCAGCAGGTCGGGACAGGAGGCTGGCTACACCTTC.